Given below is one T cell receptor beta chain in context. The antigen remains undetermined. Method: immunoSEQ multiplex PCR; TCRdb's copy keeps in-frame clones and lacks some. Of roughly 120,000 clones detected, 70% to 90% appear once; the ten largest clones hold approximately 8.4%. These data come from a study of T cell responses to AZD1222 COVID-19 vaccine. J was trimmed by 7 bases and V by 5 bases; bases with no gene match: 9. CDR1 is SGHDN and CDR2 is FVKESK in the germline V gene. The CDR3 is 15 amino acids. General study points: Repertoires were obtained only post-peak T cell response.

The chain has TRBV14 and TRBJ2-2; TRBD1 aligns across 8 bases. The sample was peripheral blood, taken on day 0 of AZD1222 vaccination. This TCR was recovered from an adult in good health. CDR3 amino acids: CASSFQTRGLGELFF. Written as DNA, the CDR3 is TGTGCCAGCAGCTTCCAAACCAGGGGGCTCGGGGAGCTGTTTTTT.